This TCR beta chain originates from a study of vaccination and CD4 T cells after COVID-19. Study overall: Control cultures used a CEFX viral epitope pool, an HIV-1 Nef peptide pool, or no peptide. Study results and caveats: Relatively few convalescent patients were studied; early post-infection timepoints were not included.

Concerning this clonotype itself: Its antigen remains unknown.

Cultured CD4+ T-cell DNA underwent Oncomine TCR Beta short-read sequencing. MiXCR, applied by TCRdb to the PCR reads, yields one record per CDR3 protein. In the table there are about 20,000 distinct CDR3 sequences, under 50% of which are singletons. V was pared by 6 bases and J by 5 bases, with 9 bases of the junction left unmatched. The CDR3 extends over 14 amino acids. As to treatment: approximately 9-day PBMC culture with coronavirus spike peptide pools or control peptides (ViraFEST assay). Antigen-specific T cell expansion with peptide pools preceded TCR sequencing in the ViraFEST approach. It was with 9 to 10 IU/ml IL-2 and 9.5 to 10 ug/ml peptide pools that approximately 2 million PBMCs per well were cultured.

This specimen was CD4+ T cells from blood, cultured in vitro, taken after SARS-CoV-2 vaccination. This TCR came from a human donor who had recovered from COVID-19. The J gene is TRBJ1-2, the V gene TRBV12-3 or TRBV12-4, with 7 bases aligning to TRBD1. CDR3 in amino acids: CASSLHRGPYGYTF. CDR3 DNA: TGTGCCAGCAGCTTACACAGGGGTCCTTATGGCTACACCTTC.